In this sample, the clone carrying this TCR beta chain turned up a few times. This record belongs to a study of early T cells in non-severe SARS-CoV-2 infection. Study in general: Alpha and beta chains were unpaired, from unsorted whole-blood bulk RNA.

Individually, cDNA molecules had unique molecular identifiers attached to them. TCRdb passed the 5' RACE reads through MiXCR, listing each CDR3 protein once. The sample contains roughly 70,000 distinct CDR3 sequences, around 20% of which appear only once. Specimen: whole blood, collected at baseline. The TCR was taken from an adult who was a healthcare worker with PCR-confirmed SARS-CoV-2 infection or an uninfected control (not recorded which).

CDR3 region: CACLLPGLMNEKLFF. The DNA for the CDR3 is TGTGCCTGCCTCCTCCCGGGCCTGATGAATGAAAAACTGTTTTTT. The gene calls are TRBV30 and TRBJ1-4, with D unclear. The germline V and J ends were trimmed by 6 bases and 5 bases, with 19 bases remaining between them. Germline V lookup: CDR1 GTSNPN, CDR2 SVGIG (reference sequence). The CDR3 has 15 amino acids.